What follows are 23 T cell receptor beta chains derived from one specimen sequenced in a study of human T cells and chemical hapten exposure. TCRdb reprocessed the RACE reads with MiXCR, giving one entry per CDR3 protein. The sample yields 50,000 to 80,000 distinct CDR3 sequences, 11% seen once. The time point: patch test 3, about 24 weeks after DPC sensitization. Noted treatment: therapeutic diphenylcyclopropenone sensitization with weekly scalp DPC. The sequencing here drew on whole blood, taken in connection with sensitization to the hapten diphenylcyclopropenone (DPC). The source is a woman aged 25 to 39 with alopecia areata. Some clones in this sample may be carry-over from other donors' samples.

This clonotype showed up many times. The chain couples TRBV21-1 to TRBJ1-4; TRBD1 reflects the table's D call only, with no check against the DNA. TRBV21-1 is given as a pseudogene. The CDR3 runs 19 residues. CDR3 loop: CASSRSRDRGNATNEKLFF. CDR3 nucleotide sequence: TGTGCCAGCAGCAGAAGCCGGGACAGGGGAAATGCAACTAATGAAAAACTGTTTTTT.

The chain links TRBV4-1 to TRBJ2-3; TRBD2 matches at 10 bases. The CDR3 length is 15 residues. Germline CDR1 reads MGHRA; CDR2 reads YSYEKL. Trimming took 3 bases from V and 5 from J; bases not matched to a gene: 5. CDR3 amino acids: CASSQGTSDGDTQYF. DNA for the CDR3: TGCGCCAGCAGCCAGGGGACTAGCGATGGAGATACGCAGTATTTT.

This clonotype was recorded at least ten times. This chain links TRBV4-3 with TRBJ1-2; D unresolved. V gave up 0 bases and J gave up 8 bases, with 7 bases separating them. The germline V gene has CDR1 LGHNA and CDR2 YSLEER. CDR3 length equals 12 residues. The CDR3: CASSQDTRGYTF. The CDR3 bases are TGCGCCAGCAGCCAAGACACTAGAGGCTACACCTTC.

This clonotype was picked up many times. The V and J genes are TRBV7-3 and TRBJ1-1; D unclear. Germline V gene data show CDR1 as SGHTA and CDR2 as FQGTGA. The V gene lost 5 bases and the J gene lost 4 bases, with 14 bases spanning the gap. The CDR3 consists of 14 residues. The CDR3 loop is CASSPAGVGTEAFF. CDR3 bases: TGTGCCAGCAGCCCCGCCGGGGTGGGCACTGAAGCTTTCTTT.

This chain uses TRBV6-5 with TRBJ2-3; 10 bases are shared with TRBD1. There are 16 residues in the CDR3. The ends lost 4 bases at V and 4 bases at J; junction bases unmatched: 8. Germline values: CDR1 MNHEY, CDR2 SVGAGI. The CDR3 loop is CASSSEWDRGADTQYF. The CDR3 coding sequence is TGTGCCAGCAGTTCTGAATGGGACAGGGGCGCAGATACGCAGTATTTT.

The chain couples TRBV11-2 to TRBJ2-3, with 10 nucleotides matching TRBD2. The ends lost 3 bases at V and 4 bases at J; junction bases unmatched: 4. There are 15 residues in the CDR3. The germline CDR1 and CDR2 sequences are SGHAT and FQNNGV. The CDR3 region is CASSFQAGGPDTQYF. CDR3 in DNA: TGTGCCAGCAGCTTCCAAGCGGGAGGGCCAGATACGCAGTATTTT.

This clonotype was counted between two and nine times. V gene TRBV18 combines with J gene TRBJ2-3; tentative D call: TRBD1 (5 bases). V dropped 5 bases and J dropped 4 bases, with 16 bases sitting between them. The CDR3 loop spans 15 amino acids. The germline V gene encodes CDR1 KGHSH and CDR2 LQKENI. The CDR3: CASSEQDLQADTQYF. As DNA, the CDR3 is TGTGCCAGCTCAGAACAGGACCTCCAAGCAGATACGCAGTATTTT.

This clonotype was seen many times. The chain links TRBV25-1 to TRBJ1-2; 8 nucleotides align to TRBD1. The CDR3 is 13 amino acids. After removal of 5 bases from V and 8 bases from J, the junction contained 7 bases not matched to a gene. Germline V gene data show CDR1 as MGHDK and CDR2 as SYGVNS. For the CDR3, the DNA is TGTGCCAGCAGTTACAACAGGGGGAACGGCTACACCTTC. It encodes CASSYNRGNGYTF.

Ten or more counts support this clonotype. The chain recombines TRBV5-1 with TRBJ2-5, with D perhaps being TRBD1 or TRBD2 (5 bases each). CDR1 is SGHRS, CDR2 YFSETQ, per germline. The CDR3 consists of 13 residues. V was clipped by 5 bases and J by 1 base, with 9 bases between them. This CDR3 is CASSRDGQETQYF. CDR3 sequence (DNA): TGCGCCAGCAGTAGGGACGGCCAAGAGACCCAGTACTTC.

In this sample, this clonotype turned up a few times. The rearrangement links TRBV29-1 to TRBJ2-5; perhaps TRBD2 as D (6 bases). V lost 7 bases and J 2 bases, leaving 14 bases between the germline ends. The CDR3 is 13 amino acids. The germline V gene encodes CDR1 SQVTM and CDR2 ANQGSEA. In DNA, the CDR3 is TGCAGCGCCGGAGGGGCAGCACAAGAGACCCAGTACTTC. Translation: CSAGGAAQETQYF.

This clonotype turned up a few times. The chain's CDR3 is CASSTLAGDYNSPLHF. In DNA, the CDR3 is TGTGCCAGCAGCACCCTCGCGGGAGACTATAATTCACCCCTCCACTTT. The V and J genes are TRBV27 and TRBJ1-6; D is undetermined. The V end lost 6 bases, the J end lost 3 bases, and 15 bases lay between the germline ends. The CDR3 covers 16 residues. The germline V gene encodes CDR1 MNHEY and CDR2 SMNVEV (reference sequence).

This clonotype was picked up a small number of times. V and J are TRBV7-9 and TRBJ1-5; tentative D call: TRBD1 (5 bases). Germline V gene data show CDR1 as SEHNR and CDR2 as FQNEAQ (reference sequence). Deletions cut 0 bases from V and 6 bases from J, with 9 bases between. The CDR3 runs to 14 residues. CDR3 in DNA: TGTGCCAGCAGCTTAGCGGGGGTTCGTCAGCCCCAGCATTTT. It yields the protein CASSLAGVRQPQHF. Filled out from reference TRBV7-9 and TRBJ1-5, the complete variable domain reads DTGVSQNPRHKITKRGQNVTFRCDPISEHNRLYWYRQTLGQGPEFLTYFQNEAQLEKSRLLSDRFSAERPKGSFSTLEIQRTEQGDSAMYLCASSLAGVRQPQHFGDGTRLSIL.

In this sample, this clonotype turned up a few times. The V call is TRBV29-1, the J call TRBJ2-2; 7 nucleotides align to TRBD1. Germline values: CDR1 SQVTM, CDR2 ANQGSEA. With V trimmed by 4 bases and J by 3 bases, 5 bases remained unmatched. The CDR3 loop spans 14 amino acids. As DNA, the CDR3 is TGCAGCGTTGGACAGGGAACGGACACCGGGGAGCTGTTTTTT. Translation gives CSVGQGTDTGELFF.

J is TRBJ1-3 and V is TRBV5-1; D is possibly TRBD1 (5 bases). V lost 1 base, J lost 2 bases, and 13 bases lay in between. The CDR3 runs to 16 residues. Germline V gives CDR1 SGHRS, CDR2 YFSETQ. The DNA for the CDR3 is TGCGCCAGCAGCTTGTGGGGACCGGAGGCTGGAAACACCATATATTTT. The encoded protein is CASSLWGPEAGNTIYF. The full variable domain, rest sourced from reference TRBV5-1 and TRBJ1-3, is KAGVTQTPRYLIKTRGQQVTLSCSPISGHRSVSWYQQTPGQGLQFLFEYFSETQRNKGNFPGRFSGRQFSNSRSEMNVSTLELGDSALYLCASSLWGPEAGNTIYFGEGSWLTVV.

V gene TRBV12-3 or TRBV12-4 combines with J gene TRBJ1-2, with D possibly matching TRBD1 (5 bases). This CDR3 is built from 17 residues. Trimming cost V 4 bases and J 1 base, with 19 bases left between them. This CDR3 is CASSWVGGNPYNYGYTF. The CDR3, as DNA: TGTGCCAGCAGTTGGGTGGGGGGGAACCCCTATAACTATGGCTACACCTTC.

Worth noting for this clonotype: Relative to the germline gene, one junction end is altered; a read error may explain this. The CDR3 DNA follows: TGTGCCAGCAGCCTAGACGTTCGGGCTTTCTTT. Its translation: CASSLDVRAFF. This chain connects TRBV11-2 to TRBJ1-1; D not certain. The CDR3 is 11 residues long. Per the germline V gene, CDR1 is SGHAT and CDR2 is FQNNGV. Full variable domain (remainder filled in from reference TRBV11-2 and TRBJ1-1): EAGVAQSPRYKIIEKRQSVAFWCNPISGHATLYWYQQILGQGPKLLIQFQNNGVVDDSQLPKDRFSAERLKGVDSTLKIQPAKLEDSAVYLCASSLDVRAFFGQGTRLTVV.

This clonotype was counted ten times or more. The V call is TRBV15, the J call TRBJ1-4, with no clear D. Germline values: CDR1 LNHNV, CDR2 YYDKDF (reference sequence). The CDR3 length is 14 residues. V shed 1 base and J shed 4 bases, with 7 bases lying between them. The DNA for the CDR3 is TGTGCCACCAGCAGAGTTTCCCTTAATGAAAAACTGTTTTTT. Its translation is CATSRVSLNEKLFF.

This clonotype was picked up a small number of times. The V gene is TRBV9, the J gene TRBJ2-2; D is possibly TRBD2 (6 bases). Trimming shortened V by 1 base and J by 7 bases, and 8 bases separated the two germline ends. CDR1 and CDR2 from the germline V gene are SGDLS and YYNGEE. This CDR3 has 13 amino acids. The CDR3: CASSVKAGGELFF. CDR3 bases: TGTGCCAGCAGCGTAAAAGCGGGCGGGGAGCTGTTTTTT.

This clonotype was counted only a few times. The chain uses TRBV30 and TRBJ1-1, with no clear D. The CDR3 is made up of 11 amino acids. From germline, CDR1 is GTSNPN and CDR2 SVGIG (reference sequence). Trimming took 3 bases from V and 3 from J, leaving 5 bases between them. This chain's CDR3 is CAWSWDTEAFF. The CDR3 DNA is TGTGCCTGGAGCTGGGACACTGAAGCTTTCTTT. The whole variable domain, remainder taken from reference TRBV30 and TRBJ1-1, is SQTIHQWPATLVQPVGSPLSLECTVEGTSNPNLYWYRQAAGRGLQLLFYSVGIGQISSEVPQNLSASRPQDRQFILSSKKLLLSDSGFYLCAWSWDTEAFFGQGTRLTVV.

V usage is TRBV20-1 and J usage is TRBJ2-5, with TRBD1 matching 9 bases. This CDR3 is built from 13 residues. Germline CDR1 is DFQATT and CDR2 is SNEGSKA (reference sequence). J was trimmed by 2 bases and V by 5 bases; bases with no gene match: 3. The CDR3: CSAGDRVQETQYF. CDR3 in DNA: TGCAGTGCTGGGGACAGGGTGCAAGAGACCCAGTACTTC.

This clonotype was detected many times. The chain has TRBV6-2 or TRBV6-3 and TRBJ1-1; maybe TRBD1 (5 bases). Germline values: CDR1 MNHEY, CDR2 SVGEGT. Trimming took off 4 bases at V and 6 bases at J, with 18 bases between the two ends. The CDR3 spans 15 residues. The CDR3 DNA is TGTGCCAGCAGTTGGGTTCCCGGAGACAGCTCTGAAGCTTTCTTT. The encoded protein is CASSWVPGDSSEAFF.

This clonotype occurred many times. The V gene is TRBV6-5, the J gene TRBJ1-1; D gene unclear. The CDR3 runs 13 residues. Trimming removed 5 bases at V and 5 bases at J, with 12 bases between. Germline values: CDR1 MNHEY, CDR2 SVGAGI. The CDR3 reads CASSPVQSTEAFF. The CDR3 DNA follows: TGTGCCAGCAGTCCCGTGCAGTCGACTGAAGCTTTCTTT.

The genes are TRBV4-1 and TRBJ1-5; D is undetermined. Trimming pared 3 bases from V and 6 bases from J, leaving 18 bases between. From germline, CDR1 is MGHRA and CDR2 YSYEKL. This CDR3 is 16 amino acids long. CDR3 loop: CASSQEFRGLGQPQHF. Here the CDR3 DNA reads TGCGCCAGCAGCCAGGAATTTCGGGGATTAGGTCAGCCCCAGCATTTT.